A selection of T cell receptor beta chains follows, all from one sample in a study of blood T cell repertoires in COVID-19. Assay: immunoSEQ multiplex PCR; the TCRdb copy retains only in-frame clones and omits some. The table shows about 82,000 clones, with roughly 80% occurring only once. Sequenced material: peripheral blood. The receptors stem from a woman aged 40 to 50 with active or convalescent COVID-19. Both conserved end residues are part of each CDR3. D genes are given only for firm matches. Clone size is given for some rows only: seen once, a few or many times, or a class if the clone is expanded.

j_call: TRBJ2-3
v_call: TRBV4-1
clone_size: -
d_call: -
cdr3_aa: CASSQVSRTDTQYF
cdr3_nt: TGCGCCAGCAGCCAAGTATCTAGAACAGATACGCAGTATTTT

j_call: TRBJ2-2
v_call: TRBV18
clone_size: -
d_call: -
cdr3_aa: CASSTYTGELFF
cdr3_nt: TGTGCCAGCTCAACTTACACCGGGGAGCTGTTTTTT

j_call: TRBJ1-5
v_call: TRBV10-2
clone_size: -
d_call: -
cdr3_aa: CASSESLFAGPQHF
cdr3_nt: TGCGCCAGCAGTGAGTCTCTCTTTGCAGGGCCCCAGCATTTT

j_call: TRBJ2-2
v_call: TRBV7-3
clone_size: -
d_call: TRBD2
cdr3_aa: CASSSRTSGGTGELFF
cdr3_nt: TGTGCCAGCAGCTCCCGGACTAGCGGGGGCACCGGGGAGCTGTTTTTT

j_call: TRBJ1-2
v_call: TRBV11-2
clone_size: -
d_call: -
cdr3_aa: CASSSRGGDYGYTF
cdr3_nt: TGTGCCAGCAGCTCCCGGGGGGGCGACTATGGCTACACCTTC

j_call: TRBJ2-3
v_call: TRBV5-1
clone_size: -
d_call: -
cdr3_aa: CASSLGTTITQYF
cdr3_nt: TGCGCCAGCAGCTTGGGCACGACTATAACGCAGTATTTT

j_call: TRBJ1-1
v_call: TRBV7-9
clone_size: -
d_call: -
cdr3_aa: CASSLGEAGTAEAFF
cdr3_nt: TGTGCCAGCAGCTTAGGAGAGGCCGGGACTGCTGAAGCTTTCTTT

j_call: TRBJ2-6
v_call: TRBV7-6
clone_size: -
d_call: -
cdr3_aa: CASSQLLSGANVLTF
cdr3_nt: TGTGCCAGCAGCCAACTTCTCTCTGGGGCCAACGTCCTGACTTTC

j_call: TRBJ2-7
v_call: TRBV11-2
clone_size: -
d_call: -
cdr3_aa: CASSPFPSYEQYF
cdr3_nt: TGTGCCAGCAGCCCCTTTCCCTCTTACGAGCAGTACTTC

j_call: TRBJ1-6
v_call: TRBV7-2
clone_size: -
d_call: -
cdr3_aa: CASSGHHRDSPLHF
cdr3_nt: TGTGCCAGCAGCGGGCACCACAGAGATTCACCCCTCCACTTT

j_call: TRBJ2-3
v_call: TRBV9
clone_size: -
d_call: TRBD2
cdr3_aa: CASSVEGTSDATQYF
cdr3_nt: TGTGCCAGCAGCGTAGAGGGGACTAGCGATGCTACGCAGTATTTT

j_call: TRBJ2-7
v_call: TRBV11-3
clone_size: -
d_call: -
cdr3_aa: CASSSRGSYEQYF
cdr3_nt: TGTGCCAGCAGCTCCCGGGGATCCTACGAGCAGTACTTC

j_call: TRBJ1-1
v_call: TRBV10-1
clone_size: -
d_call: -
cdr3_aa: CASSESGTPGEAFF
cdr3_nt: TGCGCCAGCAGTGAGTCGGGGACACCCGGTGAAGCTTTCTTT

j_call: TRBJ2-1
v_call: TRBV28
clone_size: -
d_call: TRBD1
cdr3_aa: CASSLGLGQGSNEQFF
cdr3_nt: TGTGCCAGCAGCCTGGGTCTGGGACAGGGATCAAATGAGCAGTTCTTC

j_call: TRBJ1-1
v_call: TRBV6-6
clone_size: -
d_call: TRBD1
cdr3_aa: CASIVSAGGALTEAFF
cdr3_nt: TGTGCCAGCATCGTTAGCGCAGGGGGCGCGCTCACTGAAGCTTTCTTT

j_call: TRBJ2-5
v_call: TRBV11-2
clone_size: -
d_call: TRBD2
cdr3_aa: CASSLATSVQETQYF
cdr3_nt: TGTGCCAGCAGCTTAGCAACTAGCGTCCAAGAGACCCAGTACTTC

j_call: TRBJ2-3
v_call: TRBV6-2/TRBV6-3
clone_size: few
d_call: -
cdr3_aa: CASSYSPLNPRSTDTQYF
cdr3_nt: TGTGCCAGCAGTTACTCGCCCCTAAACCCGAGATCCACAGATACGCAGTATTTT

j_call: TRBJ2-1
v_call: TRBV18
clone_size: -
d_call: TRBD1
cdr3_aa: CASSPWDRIVYNEQFF
cdr3_nt: TGTGCCAGCTCACCTTGGGACAGGATAGTTTACAATGAGCAGTTCTTC

j_call: TRBJ1-1
v_call: TRBV28
clone_size: -
d_call: TRBD1
cdr3_aa: CATRQGWVTEAFF
cdr3_nt: TGTGCCACCCGACAGGGCTGGGTAACTGAAGCTTTCTTT

j_call: TRBJ1-1
v_call: TRBV28
clone_size: -
d_call: -
cdr3_aa: CASFPGGSTEAFF
cdr3_nt: TGTGCCAGCTTCCCTGGGGGGTCCACTGAAGCTTTCTTT

j_call: TRBJ1-2
v_call: TRBV20-1
clone_size: -
d_call: -
cdr3_aa: CSASLWARGDSGYTF
cdr3_nt: TGCAGTGCTAGTCTTTGGGCCAGGGGAGATTCCGGCTACACCTTC

j_call: TRBJ1-2
v_call: TRBV29-1
clone_size: -
d_call: TRBD1
cdr3_aa: CSGADRGYGYTF
cdr3_nt: TGCAGCGGAGCGGACAGGGGGTATGGCTACACCTTC

j_call: TRBJ2-5
v_call: TRBV7-2
clone_size: -
d_call: TRBD1
cdr3_aa: CASSTETGAETQYF
cdr3_nt: TGTGCCAGCAGCACCGAGACAGGGGCAGAGACCCAGTACTTC

j_call: TRBJ2-2
v_call: TRBV7-2
clone_size: -
d_call: TRBD2
cdr3_aa: CASSLVSGGGTGELFF
cdr3_nt: TGTGCCAGCAGCTTAGTTAGCGGGGGAGGAACCGGGGAGCTGTTTTTT

j_call: TRBJ2-2
v_call: TRBV6-5
clone_size: few
d_call: -
cdr3_aa: CASSYEVGGELFF
cdr3_nt: TGTGCCAGCAGTTACGAGGTCGGCGGGGAGCTGTTTTTT

j_call: TRBJ1-4
v_call: TRBV11-1
clone_size: -
d_call: TRBD1
cdr3_aa: CASSDRGTGDEKLFF
cdr3_nt: TGTGCCAGCAGCGACCGGGGGACAGGGGACGAAAAACTGTTTTTT

j_call: TRBJ2-5
v_call: TRBV15
clone_size: -
d_call: -
cdr3_aa: CATSRSYGGQETQYF
cdr3_nt: TGTGCCACCAGCAGAAGCTATGGGGGGCAAGAGACCCAGTACTTC

j_call: TRBJ2-3
v_call: TRBV27
clone_size: -
d_call: -
cdr3_aa: CASSLSVRTSTDTQYF
cdr3_nt: TGTGCCAGCAGTTTATCGGTACGGACTAGCACAGATACGCAGTATTTT

j_call: TRBJ1-2
v_call: TRBV7-2
clone_size: -
d_call: -
cdr3_aa: CASSLDRVVYGYTF
cdr3_nt: TGTGCCAGCAGCTTAGACAGGGTGGTCTATGGCTACACCTTC

j_call: TRBJ1-5
v_call: TRBV28
clone_size: -
d_call: -
cdr3_aa: CASRTGEGQPQHF
cdr3_nt: TGTGCCAGCAGAACAGGCGAAGGGCAGCCCCAGCATTTT

j_call: TRBJ1-1
v_call: TRBV4-2
clone_size: -
d_call: TRBD1
cdr3_aa: CASSQLSGGTEAFF
cdr3_nt: TGTGCCAGCAGCCAACTCTCAGGGGGCACTGAAGCTTTCTTT

j_call: TRBJ2-1
v_call: TRBV19
clone_size: -
d_call: -
cdr3_aa: CASSITGYDEQFF
cdr3_nt: TGTGCCAGTAGTATAACGGGATATGATGAGCAGTTCTTC

j_call: TRBJ2-5
v_call: TRBV11-3
clone_size: -
d_call: TRBD2
cdr3_aa: CASSTGLAGGRATQYF
cdr3_nt: TGTGCCAGCAGCACGGGACTAGCGGGAGGGCGGGCGACCCAGTACTTC

j_call: TRBJ2-5
v_call: TRBV4-2
clone_size: -
d_call: TRBD1
cdr3_aa: CASSLGDRNQETQYF
cdr3_nt: TGTGCCAGCAGCCTAGGGGACAGGAACCAAGAGACCCAGTACTTC

j_call: TRBJ1-3
v_call: TRBV18
clone_size: -
d_call: -
cdr3_aa: CASSPSERNTIYF
cdr3_nt: TGTGCCAGCTCACCATCTGAGAGGAACACCATATATTTT

j_call: TRBJ1-2
v_call: TRBV28
clone_size: -
d_call: TRBD1
cdr3_aa: CASRRQGGSYGYTF
cdr3_nt: TGTGCCAGCAGGCGACAGGGGGGGAGCTATGGCTACACCTTC

j_call: TRBJ2-2
v_call: TRBV15
clone_size: -
d_call: -
cdr3_aa: CATSTQARSPPGELFF
cdr3_nt: TGTGCCACCAGCACACAGGCCAGGTCTCCGCCCGGGGAGCTGTTTTTT

j_call: TRBJ2-1
v_call: TRBV19
clone_size: -
d_call: TRBD2
cdr3_aa: CASSDSLAGGDNEQFF
cdr3_nt: TGTGCCAGTAGCGATTCTCTAGCGGGAGGGGACAATGAGCAGTTCTTC

j_call: TRBJ2-6
v_call: TRBV7-2
clone_size: -
d_call: -
cdr3_aa: CASSLAQPYSGANVLTF
cdr3_nt: TGTGCCAGCAGCTTAGCACAGCCCTACTCTGGGGCCAACGTCCTGACTTTC

j_call: TRBJ1-3
v_call: TRBV7-6
clone_size: -
d_call: TRBD1
cdr3_aa: CASSLTRTGSLSSGNTIYF
cdr3_nt: TGTGCCAGCAGCCTAACGAGGACAGGGTCCCTTTCCTCTGGAAACACCATATATTTT

j_call: TRBJ2-5
v_call: TRBV2
clone_size: -
d_call: TRBD2
cdr3_aa: CASSEENSGGQETQYF
cdr3_nt: TGTGCCAGCAGTGAAGAGAATAGCGGGGGTCAAGAGACCCAGTACTTC

j_call: TRBJ1-2
v_call: TRBV20-1
clone_size: -
d_call: TRBD1
cdr3_aa: CRGTGDGYTF
cdr3_nt: TGCAGGGGGACAGGGGATGGCTACACCTTC

j_call: TRBJ2-3
v_call: TRBV5-1
clone_size: -
d_call: TRBD1
cdr3_aa: CASHRGQGTDTQYF
cdr3_nt: TGCGCCAGCCACAGGGGGCAAGGCACAGATACGCAGTATTTT

j_call: TRBJ2-3
v_call: TRBV28
clone_size: once
d_call: -
cdr3_aa: CASSTREGQGGTDTQYF
cdr3_nt: TGTGCCAGCAGTACCCGGGAGGGCCAGGGGGGCACAGATACGCAGTATTTT

j_call: TRBJ2-1
v_call: TRBV9
clone_size: -
d_call: TRBD1
cdr3_aa: CASSVGGTGGINEQFF
cdr3_nt: TGTGCCAGCAGCGTAGGGGGGACAGGGGGCATCAATGAGCAGTTCTTC

j_call: TRBJ2-6
v_call: TRBV19
clone_size: -
d_call: -
cdr3_aa: CASSKLQGGANVLTF
cdr3_nt: TGTGCCAGTAGTAAGTTACAGGGTGGGGCCAACGTCCTGACTTTC

j_call: TRBJ2-1
v_call: TRBV5-6
clone_size: -
d_call: TRBD2
cdr3_aa: CASSFSGRARSEQFF
cdr3_nt: TGTGCCAGCAGCTTTAGCGGGAGGGCCAGGTCTGAGCAGTTCTTC

j_call: TRBJ2-1
v_call: TRBV11-2
clone_size: -
d_call: TRBD2
cdr3_aa: CASSPGTSGGNNEQFF
cdr3_nt: TGTGCCAGCAGCCCCGGGACTAGCGGGGGAAACAATGAGCAGTTCTTC

j_call: TRBJ2-6
v_call: TRBV4-3
clone_size: -
d_call: TRBD1
cdr3_aa: CASSNPGQPLSGANVLTF
cdr3_nt: TGCGCCAGCAGCAACCCGGGACAGCCCCTCTCTGGGGCCAACGTCCTGACTTTC

j_call: TRBJ2-7
v_call: TRBV7-9
clone_size: -
d_call: -
cdr3_aa: CASSLTGNGEQYF
cdr3_nt: TGTGCCAGCAGCTTAACAGGGAACGGGGAGCAGTACTTC

j_call: TRBJ2-7
v_call: TRBV6-2/TRBV6-3
clone_size: once
d_call: TRBD1
cdr3_aa: CASSSPWGAGGAPHYEQYF
cdr3_nt: TGTGCCAGCAGTTCCCCATGGGGTGCAGGGGGCGCCCCTCACTACGAGCAGTACTTC

j_call: TRBJ2-7
v_call: TRBV5-1
clone_size: -
d_call: TRBD2
cdr3_aa: CASSLGAGGPYEQYF
cdr3_nt: TGCGCCAGCAGCTTGGGAGCGGGGGGCCCCTACGAGCAGTACTTC

j_call: TRBJ2-5
v_call: TRBV7-7
clone_size: -
d_call: -
cdr3_aa: CASSRAPNAHETQYF
cdr3_nt: TGTGCTAGCAGCCGAGCGCCGAACGCCCACGAGACCCAGTACTTC

j_call: TRBJ2-1
v_call: TRBV10-3
clone_size: -
d_call: -
cdr3_aa: CAISVWFPEVPAGRDEQFF
cdr3_nt: TGTGCCATCAGTGTTTGGTTCCCAGAGGTGCCGGCGGGAAGGGATGAGCAGTTCTTC

j_call: TRBJ1-2
v_call: TRBV4-1
clone_size: -
d_call: -
cdr3_aa: CASSQDYSGANYGYTF
cdr3_nt: TGCGCCAGCAGCCAAGATTATTCAGGGGCTAACTATGGCTACACCTTC

j_call: TRBJ2-2
v_call: TRBV5-1
clone_size: -
d_call: TRBD1
cdr3_aa: CASSLAGTGGIGELFF
cdr3_nt: TGCGCCAGCAGCCTCGCCGGGACAGGGGGCATCGGGGAGCTGTTTTTT

j_call: TRBJ2-5
v_call: TRBV19
clone_size: -
d_call: -
cdr3_aa: CASSITGEETQYF
cdr3_nt: TGTGCCAGTAGTATTACCGGGGAGGAGACCCAGTACTTC

j_call: TRBJ2-1
v_call: TRBV10-2
clone_size: once
d_call: -
cdr3_aa: CASRILASSYNEQFF
cdr3_nt: TGCGCCAGCAGGATCCTCGCTAGCTCCTACAATGAGCAGTTCTTC

j_call: TRBJ2-1
v_call: TRBV7-2
clone_size: -
d_call: -
cdr3_aa: CASRAFDEQFF
cdr3_nt: TGTGCCAGCAGGGCTTTCGATGAGCAGTTCTTC

j_call: TRBJ2-3
v_call: TRBV10-2
clone_size: -
d_call: TRBD2
cdr3_aa: CASSEFAGEGDTQYF
cdr3_nt: TGCGCCAGCAGTGAGTTTGCGGGAGAGGGCGATACGCAGTATTTT